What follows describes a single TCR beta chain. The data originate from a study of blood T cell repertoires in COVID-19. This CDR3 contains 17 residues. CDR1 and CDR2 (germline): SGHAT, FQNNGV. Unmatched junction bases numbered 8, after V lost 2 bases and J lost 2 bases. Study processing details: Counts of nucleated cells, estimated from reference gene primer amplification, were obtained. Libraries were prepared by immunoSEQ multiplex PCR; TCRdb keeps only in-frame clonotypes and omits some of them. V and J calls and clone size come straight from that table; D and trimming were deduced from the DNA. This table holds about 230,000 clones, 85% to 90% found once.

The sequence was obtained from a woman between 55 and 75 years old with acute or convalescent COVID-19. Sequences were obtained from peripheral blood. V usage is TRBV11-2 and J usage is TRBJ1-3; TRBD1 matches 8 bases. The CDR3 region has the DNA TGTGCCAGCAGCTTATTTTACCAGGGGGCTACTGGAAACACCATATATTTT. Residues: CASSLFYQGATGNTIYF.